The clone carrying this T cell receptor (beta chain) was found many times. Its antigen remains unknown. This entry belongs to a study of regulatory T cells in long-lasting Graves disease. Trimming stripped 0 bases from V and 0 bases from J, with 12 bases between. The CDR3 sequence is 15 residues long. Germline V gene sequence: CDR1 GTSNPN, CDR2 SVGIG (reference sequence). Time point: newly diagnosed GD, antithyroid drugs for less than 3 months. After RNA was extracted from PBMCs, the TCR library was made from it. Combining iRepertoire HTBI primers with Arm-PCR of CDR3 regions, the authors built TCR beta libraries. One entry per CDR3 protein results from TCRdb running MiXCR on the multiplex PCR reads. The profile covers about 200,000 distinct CDR3 sequences, with approximately 16% appearing a single time and around 20% taken by the ten largest. Study observations and caveats: Favored gene segments in persistent disease were TRBV28, TRBJ1-2 and TRBJ2-5.

The sample consisted of peripheral blood mononuclear cells (PBMCs), taken at new diagnosis, from a patient treated with antithyroid drugs. This TCR was recovered from a female donor with Graves disease. V and J are TRBV30 and TRBJ2-7; tentative D call: TRBD1 (6 bases). In DNA, the CDR3 is TGTGCCTGGAGTGTACCCCGGGACACCTCCTACGAGCAGTACTTC. Its translation is CAWSVPRDTSYEQYF.